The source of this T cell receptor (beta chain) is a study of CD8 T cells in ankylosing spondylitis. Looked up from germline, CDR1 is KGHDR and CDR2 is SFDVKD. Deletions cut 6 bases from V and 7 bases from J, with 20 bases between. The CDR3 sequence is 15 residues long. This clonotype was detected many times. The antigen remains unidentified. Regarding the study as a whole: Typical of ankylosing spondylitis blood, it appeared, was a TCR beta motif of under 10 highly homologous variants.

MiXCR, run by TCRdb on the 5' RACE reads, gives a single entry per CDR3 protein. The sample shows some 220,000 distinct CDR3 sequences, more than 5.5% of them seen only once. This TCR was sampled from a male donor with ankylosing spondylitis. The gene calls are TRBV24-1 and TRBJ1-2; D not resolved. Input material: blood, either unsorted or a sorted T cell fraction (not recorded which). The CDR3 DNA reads TGTGCCACCAGTCTCAGTAAGGACTTTACATCTGGCTACACCTTC. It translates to CATSLSKDFTSGYTF.